The next 11 T cell receptor beta chains were all read from a single sample in a study of T cells in Graves' hyperthyroidism and ophthalmopathy. Amplified TCR beta CDR3 regions came from RNA transcripts. The TCR CDR3 was amplified in a first-round RT-PCR using the HTBI primer set. TCRdb passed the multiplex PCR reads through MiXCR, listing each CDR3 protein once. The data hold approximately 690,000 distinct CDR3 sequences, with roughly 15% observed a single time. The sequenced sample was blood. The receptors were sampled from a woman aged 50 to 60 with Graves' ophthalmopathy.

This clonotype has ten or more counts. V usage is TRBV24-1 and J usage is TRBJ2-5; 9 positions match TRBD1. The ends lost 3 bases at V and 2 bases at J; junction bases unmatched: 9. CDR3 size: 17 residues. The germline V gene has CDR1 KGHDR and CDR2 SFDVKD. The DNA of the CDR3 is TGTGCCACCAGTGATCCCGGACAGGGGTTTGATCAAGAGACCCAGTACTTC. Amino acid sequence: CATSDPGQGFDQETQYF.

The chain has TRBV6-1 and TRBJ1-1; 7 nucleotides align to TRBD1. CDR1 MNHNS and CDR2 SASEGT come from the germline V gene. This CDR3 comprises 13 residues. V lost 6 bases, J lost 4 bases, and 5 bases stayed unmatched. In nucleotides, the CDR3 is TGTGCCAGCAGGCCAGGGGGGACCACTGAAGCTTTCTTT. This codes for CASRPGGTTEAFF.

Note on this clonotype: A much larger clone differs from this one at a single base, so this may be a read error. The chain combines TRBV6-1 with TRBJ1-1; perhaps TRBD1 as D (5 bases). V dropped 6 bases and J dropped 5 bases, with 13 bases sitting between them. The CDR3 runs 13 residues. Germline V gene sequence: CDR1 MNHNS, CDR2 SASEGT. The chain's CDR3 is CASSTGRKTEAFF. The CDR3 DNA reads TGTGCCAGCAGCACGGGACGCAAAACTGAAGCTTTCTTT.

This clonotype was counted many times. This chain uses TRBV3-1 with TRBJ2-1; unclear D gene. The CDR3 has 13 amino acids. Trimming pared 0 bases from V and 10 bases from J, leaving 10 bases between. Germline CDR1 and CDR2: LGHDT and YNNKEL (reference sequence). CDR3 residues: CASSQDRPREQFF. CDR3 bases: TGTGCCAGCAGCCAAGATCGGCCGAGGGAGCAGTTCTTC.

In its sample, this clonotype was seen many times. The chain couples TRBV14 to TRBJ1-4; 7 nucleotides line up with TRBD1. The CDR3 spans 14 residues. The germline CDR1 and CDR2 sequences are SGHDN and FVKESK. Trimming cost V 4 bases and J 7 bases; bases outside gene matches: 6. The CDR3, as DNA: TGTGCCAGCAGCCTCAACAGGGGCGGTGAAAAACTGTTTTTT. Protein product: CASSLNRGGEKLFF.

J is TRBJ2-2 and V is TRBV3-1; possibly TRBD2 for D (7 bases). Trimming cost V 1 base and J 0 bases, with 12 bases left between them. The CDR3 is 17 residues long. CDR1 and CDR2 from the germline V gene are LGHDT and YNNKEL (reference sequence). The CDR3 DNA is TGTGCCAGCAGCCAAGTGGGGGGGCCGGCGAACACCGGGGAGCTGTTTTTT. Its translation is CASSQVGGPANTGELFF. The full variable domain, rest sourced from reference TRBV3-1 and TRBJ2-2, is DTAVSQTPKYLVTQMGNDKSIKCEQNLGHDTMYWYKQDSKKFLKIMFSYNNKELIINETVPNRFSPKSPDKAHLNLHINSLELGDSAVYFCASSQVGGPANTGELFFGEGSRLTVL.

This clonotype appeared many times. The chain is built from TRBV29-1 and TRBJ2-3, with 13 bases fitting TRBD2. V shed 6 bases, J shed 0 bases, and the junction held 15 bases outside the gene matches. In germline, CDR1 is SQVTM, CDR2 ANQGSEA. CDR3 size: 19 residues. CDR3 sequence reads: CSVDSGLAGVLASTDTQYF. In nucleotides, the CDR3 is TGCAGCGTGGACTCCGGACTAGCGGGAGTCCTCGCAAGCACAGATACGCAGTATTTT.

This clonotype has ten or more counts. In nucleotides, the CDR3 is TGTGCCAGCGGAACAGGGGTGACACCGTTCTTC. Encoded protein: CASGTGVTPFF. This sequence joins TRBV28 and TRBJ2-1; 7 bases line up with TRBD1. Germline values: CDR1 MDHEN, CDR2 SYDVKM. The CDR3 contains 11 residues. With 8 bases clipped from V and 15 bases from J, the junction kept 10 bases outside the gene matches.

This clonotype was picked up many times. V is TRBV7-8 and J is TRBJ2-7; no definite D call. Germline assignment: CDR1 SGHVS and CDR2 FQNEAQ. This CDR3 has 13 residues. Trimming cost V 3 bases and J 4 bases, with 10 bases left between them. The CDR3 reads CASSLSNGYEQYF. As DNA, the CDR3 is TGTGCCAGCAGCTTGTCTAACGGGTACGAGCAGTACTTC.

This clonotype has ten or more counts. The chain employs TRBV27 and TRBJ2-5; weak D call: TRBD1 (6 bases). Germline V gives CDR1 MNHEY, CDR2 SMNVEV (reference sequence). With 4 bases removed from V and 1 base from J, the gap between germline ends came to 10 bases. This CDR3 has 14 amino acids. CDR3 region: CASSSGHVQETQYF. The DNA for the CDR3 is TGTGCCAGCAGTTCGGGACATGTCCAAGAGACCCAGTACTTC.

The CDR3 loop reads CASSLGTGFSGANVLTF. DNA for the CDR3: TGTGCCAGCAGCTTAGGGACAGGGTTCTCTGGGGCCAACGTCCTGACTTTC. The rearrangement joins TRBV13 to TRBJ2-6, with 7 bases lining up with TRBD1. Trimming cost V 0 bases and J 0 bases; bases outside gene matches: 2. Germline V CDR1 and CDR2: PRHDT, FYEKMQ (reference sequence). CDR3 length: 17 residues.